The 5 T cell receptor beta chains below come from one sample, sequenced in a study of blood T cells in healthy people across ages (dated by TCRdb to the mid-2010s). The library was made by 5' RACE. The run used an Illumina HiSeq 2500. A second 7 to 11 cycle PCR used a sample-barcoded 5' primer and a J-beta primer mix. TCRdb reprocessing: public reads trimmed at Q25 with fastp, clones called with MiXCR, in-frame beta chains kept. Entries that share a CDR3 protein sequence are merged under the most common genes and DNA. Across this sample there are some 1.1 million distinct CDR3 sequences, with 35% to 40% seen only once. 10% to 15% of the sample is in the top ten clones. Sequences were obtained from blood. Source of these receptors: a man younger than 35 in good health.

As to this clonotype: This may come from a read error, since a much larger clone is one base off. The chain combines TRBV13 with TRBJ2-3; D not resolved. The CDR3 is 12 amino acids. Germline CDR1 reads PRHDT; CDR2 reads FYEKMQ (reference sequence). Trimming removed 2 bases from V and 4 bases from J, with 4 bases in between. CDR3 in amino acids: CASSLMPDTQYF. In nucleotides, the CDR3 is TGTGCCAGCAGCTTAATGCCAGATACGCAGTATTTT.

This clonotype was seen a few times. This rearrangement joins TRBV20-1 to TRBJ1-2; TRBD1 aligns across 9 bases. Germline V gene lookup returns CDR1 DFQATT and CDR2 SNEGSKA (reference sequence). J gave up 4 bases and V 3 bases, and 9 bases lay outside the gene matches. The CDR3 sequence is 15 residues long. The CDR3 bases are TGCAGTGCTAGCGGACAGGGGATGAGAATCTATGGCTACACCTTC. Translated: CSASGQGMRIYGYTF.

This chain connects TRBV29-1 to TRBJ2-7; no clear D gene. Germline-derived CDR1 and CDR2 are SQVTM and ANQGSEA. The V and J ends lost 8 bases and 7 bases respectively, with 24 bases between them. The CDR3 spans 14 residues. The CDR3 DNA sequence: TGCAGCAGTTCAGTGGTGGCTAGGGTCAATGAGCAGTACTTC. This gives the protein CSSSVVARVNEQYF.

This clonotype was recorded once. The V and J genes are TRBV12-3 or TRBV12-4 and TRBJ2-1, with D possibly matching TRBD1 (6 bases). The CDR3 consists of 17 residues. The V end was cut by 5 bases, the J end by 3 bases, with 20 bases between. The CDR3 nucleotides are TGTGCCAGCAGTCCATCACGACAGGTTACTTACTACAATGAGCAGTTCTTC. Residues: CASSPSRQVTYYNEQFF.

The V gene is TRBV5-1, the J gene TRBJ2-3; 7 nucleotides line up with TRBD1. There are 17 residues in the CDR3. V shed 0 bases and J 0 bases; nucleotides not matched to a gene: 7. The germline gives CDR1 SGHRS, CDR2 YFSETQ. CDR3 bases: TGCGCCAGCAGCTTGGCCCAGGGGGATTCTAGCACAGATACGCAGTATTTT. Encoded protein: CASSLAQGDSSTDTQYF.